This TCR beta chain was retrieved from a study of CD8+ T cells in alopecia areata. Overall study context: Administration of oral tofacitinib to treated patients was at 5 to 10 mg twice daily. Whole-study findings and limits: The study found higher clonality in lesional than normal scalp, especially in alopecia totalis/universalis.

With respect to this clone: The antigen remains undetermined.

The sequencing template was cDNA reverse transcribed from extracted RNA. Produced via immunoSEQ multiplex PCR; TCRdb's table is partial and in-frame only. Here the sample spans 250,000 or so clones, about two thirds being singletons. Patients with alopecia areata provided lesional scalp punch biopsies as well as peripheral blood. The source is a human donor with alopecia areata. Sequences were derived from CD4+ T cells sorted from blood, sampled at week 0.

CDR3 in DNA: TGCAGCGTTGATGGGACTAGCGGGGGCTCCTACAATGAGCAGTTCTTC. Amino acid sequence: CSVDGTSGGSYNEQFF. The rearrangement joins TRBV29-1 to TRBJ2-1; 14 bases are a match to TRBD2. V shed 3 bases and J 0 bases; nucleotides not matched to a gene: 1. The CDR3 has 16 residues. Germline assignment: CDR1 SQVTM and CDR2 ANQGSEA.